The 21 T cell receptor beta chains below were found in one sample sequenced in a study of cytomegalovirus exposure and HLA in healthy donors. A multiplex PCR was run with 60 Vbeta primers and 13 Jbeta primers. Clones were read by immunoSEQ multiplex PCR, and TCRdb kept only the in-frame ones, dropping some. The table records tens of thousands of clones, about three quarters of them present only once. The source material was PBMCs. The receptors derive from a woman in her 30s in good health and CMV-seropositive.

The rearrangement links TRBV27 to TRBJ2-5, with 9 bases matching TRBD2. This CDR3 region has 15 residues. Looked up from germline, CDR1 is MNHEY and CDR2 is SMNVEV (reference sequence). V shed 6 bases and J 5 bases; nucleotides not matched to a gene: 10. The CDR3 DNA follows: TGTGCCAGCAGCTCCATGTGGGCGGGAGGGGAGACCCAGTACTTC. Residues: CASSSMWAGGETQYF.

The genes are TRBV4-1 and TRBJ2-1; 16 bases fit TRBD2. The CDR3 contains 18 residues. Germline loops: CDR1 MGHRA, CDR2 YSYEKL. The V segment lost 3 bases and the J segment 6 bases; nucleotides outside the gene matches: 8. The CDR3, as DNA: TGCGCCAGCAGCCACGCGGGACTAGCGGGAGGGCCTCTCAATGAGCAGTTCTTC. Translating it yields CASSHAGLAGGPLNEQFF.

The chain is built from TRBV7-2 and TRBJ1-1; TRBD1 aligns across 9 bases. V lost 3 bases to trimming and J lost 3 bases; unmatched junction nucleotides: 5. This CDR3 has 15 residues. Germline V gene data show CDR1 as SGHTA and CDR2 as FQGNSA. CDR3 residues: CASSFRTGADTEAFF. CDR3 DNA sequence: TGTGCCAGCAGCTTCCGGACAGGGGCGGACACTGAAGCTTTCTTT.

The rearrangement joins TRBV4-1 to TRBJ1-2, with 7 bases that match TRBD1. Germline trimming cut 1 base from V and 7 bases from J; bases unmatched to any gene: 6. Germline CDR1 is MGHRA and CDR2 is YSYEKL. CDR3 length equals 14 residues. The CDR3 region is CASSQVYRGSGYTF. For the CDR3, the DNA is TGCGCCAGCAGCCAAGTTTACAGGGGAAGTGGCTACACCTTC.

This clone was found once. The chain employs TRBV2 and TRBJ2-1; D perhaps matches TRBD2 (5 bases). The V and J ends lost 8 bases and 9 bases respectively, with 23 bases between them. Germline CDR1 reads SNHLY; CDR2 reads FYNNEI. The CDR3 sequence is 15 residues long. CDR3 DNA sequence: TGTGCCAGCTCTAATGGAGGTCTAGCTGGCGGTGAGCAGTTCTTC. Protein product: CASSNGGLAGGEQFF.

The chain uses TRBV28 and TRBJ1-2, with TRBD1 matching over 9 bases. Germline CDR1 reads MDHEN; CDR2 reads SYDVKM. This CDR3 has 16 residues. V trimming: 2 bases; J trimming: 2 bases; junction bases outside the gene matches: 6. Here the CDR3 DNA reads TGTGCCAGCAGTTTACCCCCACAGGGGGCCAACTATGGCTACACCTTC. Translation: CASSLPPQGANYGYTF.

The rearrangement joins TRBV7-6 to TRBJ1-4; 12 nucleotides match TRBD1. This CDR3 has 17 residues. Per germline, CDR1 SGHVS and CDR2 FNYEAQ. The trim removed 4 bases at V and 7 bases at J, leaving 10 bases unmatched. CDR3 protein: CASSSGTGGVSGEKLFF. The CDR3 DNA sequence: TGTGCCAGCAGCTCCGGGACAGGGGGCGTAAGTGGTGAAAAACTGTTTTTT. Based on the CDR3 plus reference TRBV7-6 and TRBJ1-4, the full variable domain is GAGVSQSPRYKVTKRGQDVALRCDPISGHVSLYWYRQALGQGPEFLTYFNYEAQQDKSGLPNDRFSAERPEGSISTLTIQRTEQRDSAMYRCASSSGTGGVSGEKLFFGSGTQLSVL.

V usage is TRBV4-3 and J usage is TRBJ1-1; 7 nucleotides match TRBD1. After removal of 4 bases from V and 1 base from J, the junction contained 3 bases not matched to a gene. Germline values: CDR1 LGHNA, CDR2 YSLEER. This CDR3 has 14 amino acids. The CDR3 DNA reads as TGCGCCAGCAGCCCCGGGACAGCGAACACTGAAGCTTTCTTT. It translates to CASSPGTANTEAFF.

V gene TRBV27 combines with J gene TRBJ2-7; 10 positions match TRBD2. This CDR3 is built from 15 residues. Germline trimming cut 2 bases from V and 4 bases from J; bases unmatched to any gene: 5. Germline V gene sequence: CDR1 MNHEY, CDR2 SMNVEV (reference sequence). CDR3 in amino acids: CASSLLLAGVYEQYF. DNA of the CDR3: TGTGCCAGCAGTTTACTCCTAGCGGGAGTTTACGAGCAGTACTTC.

The chain recombines TRBV5-1 with TRBJ1-2, with D uncertain. V was cut by 5 bases and J by 4 bases, with 12 bases left in between. Germline V gene data show CDR1 as SGHRS and CDR2 as YFSETQ. The CDR3 is 13 residues long. The CDR3 spells CASSTDPPYGYTF. The CDR3 DNA follows: TGCGCCAGCAGTACAGACCCTCCCTATGGCTACACCTTC.

This chain links TRBV15 with TRBJ1-6; D remains unclear. The CDR3 runs 14 residues. V dropped 0 bases and J dropped 11 bases, with 11 bases sitting between them. Germline CDR1 reads LNHNV; CDR2 reads YYDKDF (reference sequence). CDR3 nucleotides: TGTGCCACCAGCAGAGATAAGTACAGCACACCCCTCCACTTT. It yields the protein CATSRDKYSTPLHF.

This clone was counted only a few times. This sequence joins TRBV6-6 and TRBJ2-5; 10 nucleotides line up with TRBD2. Unmatched junction bases numbered 6, after V lost 7 bases and J lost 4 bases. From germline, CDR1 is MNHNY and CDR2 SVGAGI (reference sequence). The CDR3 has 14 residues. The DNA of the CDR3 is TGTGCCAGCATCAAAGCGGGAGGGGGAGAGACCCAGTACTTC. The encoded protein is CASIKAGGGETQYF.

The chain recombines TRBV5-6 with TRBJ1-2, with D unclear. The CDR3 is made up of 16 amino acids. V dropped 1 base and J dropped 7 bases, with 20 bases sitting between them. Germline CDR1 and CDR2: SGHDT and YYEEEE. CDR3 in DNA: TGTGCCAGCAGCTTGAGGAGACTGCTCCCCTCTAGTGGCTACACCTTC. This gives the protein CASSLRRLLPSSGYTF.

This chain uses TRBV19 with TRBJ2-3; possibly TRBD1 for D (6 bases). This CDR3 has 15 amino acids. V gave up 1 base and J gave up 2 bases, with 10 bases separating them. Germline loops: CDR1 LNHDA, CDR2 SQIVND (reference sequence). The CDR3, as DNA: TGTGCCAGTAGTATAGGAGGGACACCCACAGATACGCAGTATTTT. This encodes CASSIGGTPTDTQYF.

This clone occurred a few times. This chain links TRBV9 with TRBJ2-3, with 7 positions matching TRBD2. Germline assignment: CDR1 SGDLS and CDR2 YYNGEE. Trimming cost V 0 bases and J 5 bases; bases outside gene matches: 6. The CDR3 sequence is 15 residues long. CDR3 sequence reads: CASSVGAGAGDTQYF. The DNA of the CDR3 is TGTGCCAGCAGCGTAGGTGCGGGAGCGGGAGATACGCAGTATTTT.

CDR3 sequence (DNA): TGTGCCAGCACCCGACTAGCGGGCAACTCCTACAATGAGCAGTTCTTC. Encoded protein: CASTRLAGNSYNEQFF. The rearrangement joins TRBV4-2 to TRBJ2-1, with 10 bases that match TRBD2. Germline CDR1 is LGHNA and CDR2 is YNFKEQ. The CDR3 contains 16 residues. After removal of 7 bases from V and 0 bases from J, the junction contained 6 bases not matched to a gene.

The rearrangement joins TRBV19 to TRBJ2-1, with D maybe TRBD2 (5 bases). Germline lookup yields CDR1 LNHDA and CDR2 SQIVND (reference sequence). Trimming cost V 3 bases and J 2 bases, with 11 bases left between them. This CDR3 is 15 amino acids long. In DNA form, the CDR3 reads TGTGCCAGTAGTATCTTGACGGGAACCTACAATGAGCAGTTCTTC. As protein: CASSILTGTYNEQFF.

This sequence joins TRBV18 and TRBJ1-2; a possible D gene is TRBD1 (5 bases). Germline CDR1 reads KGHSH; CDR2 reads LQKENI. The CDR3 is made up of 15 amino acids. V was pared by 2 bases and J by 5 bases, with 15 bases between. Here the CDR3 DNA reads TGTGCCAGCTCACCAAAGGGCGGGGCGGATTATGGCTACACCTTC. It specifies CASSPKGGADYGYTF.

This rearrangement joins TRBV21-1 to TRBJ1-5; TRBD1, as called in the table, went unchecked against the DNA. TRBV21-1 has pseudogene status. This CDR3 region has 12 residues. The CDR3 spells CASSKHNQPQHF. The DNA of the CDR3 is TGTGCCAGCAGCAAACACAATCAGCCCCAGCATTTT.

V is TRBV6-5 and J is TRBJ1-1; TRBD1 might be the D (6 bases). Trimming cost V 5 bases and J 0 bases, with 10 bases left between them. The germline V gene has CDR1 MNHEY and CDR2 SVGAGI. This CDR3 is built from 14 residues. CDR3 sequence: CASSTAGVNTEAFF. The CDR3 coding sequence is TGTGCCAGCAGTACGGCAGGGGTGAACACTGAAGCTTTCTTT.

This clone has only one observation. V gene TRBV28 combines with J gene TRBJ2-1, with 7 bases matching TRBD1. Germline values: CDR1 MDHEN, CDR2 SYDVKM. The CDR3 loop spans 16 amino acids. The trim removed 4 bases at V and 0 bases at J, leaving 6 bases unmatched. The CDR3 nucleotides read TGTGCCAGCAGTTCAGGACAGGCGAGCTCCTACAATGAGCAGTTCTTC. Translating it yields CASSSGQASSYNEQFF. Full variable domain (outside the CDR3, taken from reference TRBV28 and TRBJ2-1): DVKVTQSSRYLVKRTGEKVFLECVQDMDHENMFWYRQDPGLGLRLIYFSYDVKMKEKGDIPEGYSVSREKKERFSLILESASTNQTSMYLCASSSGQASSYNEQFFGPGTRLTVL.